This T cell receptor beta chain originates from a study of identical twins. Germline V lookup: CDR1 SGHRS, CDR2 YFSETQ. Deletions cut 6 bases from V and 6 bases from J, with 8 bases between. This CDR3 contains 11 residues. TCRdb analysed the 5' RACE reads with MiXCR anew, one entry per CDR3 protein. The sample includes 200,000 to 250,000 distinct CDR3 sequences, roughly 7.5% of them seen just once. In addition, the sample was reused for a study of yellow fever vaccine responses in identical twins.

The clonotype was recovered from a woman under 30 in good health. The sequenced sample was CD8+ T cells sorted from blood. This chain connects TRBV5-1 to TRBJ2-3; tentatively, D is TRBD1 (6 bases). The CDR3 DNA reads as TGCGCCAGCAACACAGGGGATACGCAGTATTTT. This encodes CASNTGDTQYF.